This T cell receptor beta chain was found in a study of CD8 T cells in ankylosing spondylitis. General study findings and limits: Peripheral blood held disease-linked clones only at relatively low frequency, and these were CD8+. From matched ankylosing spondylitis synovial fluid, disease-linked clones were reportedly recovered at significantly enriched levels. Seemingly distinctive of ankylosing spondylitis blood was a TCR beta motif formed by eight highly homologous variants.

By quantitative 5'-RACE with molecular barcodes, the TCR beta libraries were made. TCRdb recomputed calls from the 5' RACE reads with MiXCR, one row per CDR3 protein. The sample has about 240,000 distinct CDR3 sequences, roughly 10% seen once. Many counts were recorded for this clonotype. What it binds is not known. The CDR3 is 15 amino acids. Germline CDR1 is WSHSY and CDR2 is SAAADI. V shed 10 bases and J shed 1 base, with 17 bases lying between them. Sequenced material: blood, either unsorted or a sorted T cell fraction (not recorded which). The chain has TRBV10-2 and TRBJ1-5; a possible D gene is TRBD1 (5 bases). The receptor's source is a male donor with ankylosing spondylitis or in good health (not recorded which). Written as DNA, the CDR3 is TGCGCCACGTCCCGGGACGCACGGAGCAATCAGCCCCAGCATTTT. Residues: CATSRDARSNQPQHF.